This passage covers 14 T cell receptor beta chains from one sample sequenced in a study of response to subunit inactivated influenza vaccine. TCRdb re-analysed the RT-PCR reads in MiXCR, keeping a single row per CDR3 protein. The sample yields fewer than 650,000 distinct CDR3 sequences, over 10% seen once. This specimen was PBMCs from blood, taken about 40 days after vaccination. These receptor sequences come from a man over 45 who received an inactivated influenza vaccine.

The chain combines TRBV7-2 with TRBJ2-7, with 8 bases matching TRBD1. CDR3 length: 15 residues. V lost 5 bases and J lost 1; bases outside the gene matches: 7. Germline V lookup: CDR1 SGHTA, CDR2 FQGNSA. CDR3 sequence reads: CASSRRTGGSYEQYF. The CDR3 DNA reads TGTGCCAGCAGCCGGCGAACAGGGGGTTCCTACGAGCAGTACTTC.

This clonotype was observed at least ten times. The J gene is TRBJ2-2, the V gene TRBV12-3 or TRBV12-4; 11 positions agree with TRBD1. CDR3 length equals 16 residues. The junction had 4 bases not matched to a gene; V was cut back by 2 bases and J by 5 bases. The DNA of the CDR3 is TGTGCCAGCAGTTTATGGACAGGGGGCGCTACCGGGGAGCTGTTTTTT. Its translation is CASSLWTGGATGELFF.

V usage is TRBV14 and J usage is TRBJ2-7; D might be TRBD2 (6 bases). Deletions cut 8 bases from V and 3 bases from J, with 20 bases between. The CDR3 is 15 amino acids. The germline gives CDR1 SGHDN, CDR2 FVKESK. The CDR3 DNA reads TGTGCCAGCTCCCTTGGAGGGAGAGGAGGCTACGAGCAGTACTTC. It specifies CASSLGGRGGYEQYF.

This clonotype has a handful of counts. CDR3 in amino acids: CSAKGDQLEFF. CDR3 bases: TGCAGTGCTAAAGGAGACCAACTGGAGTTCTTC. The chain couples TRBV20-1 to TRBJ2-1; no firm D call. V was shortened by 4 bases and J by 14 bases, with 15 bases between the two germline ends. This CDR3 comprises 11 residues. Germline V gene data show CDR1 as DFQATT and CDR2 as SNEGSKA (reference sequence).

This clonotype was counted between two and nine times. CDR3 DNA: TGTGCCAGCAGCCACGGGCTTCACACTGAAGCTTTCTTT. Its protein is CASSHGLHTEAFF. The chain links TRBV7-8 to TRBJ1-1; D not certain. This CDR3 region has 13 residues. Trimming took off 5 bases at V and 3 bases at J, with 10 bases between the two ends. CDR1 is SGHVS, CDR2 FQNEAQ, per germline.

This clonotype was detected only a few times. The V call is TRBV14, the J call TRBJ1-6; D not certain. Looked up from germline, CDR1 is SGHDN and CDR2 is FVKESK. V was clipped by 0 bases and J by 9 bases, with 9 bases between them. There are 14 residues in the CDR3. CDR3: CASSQETLGSPLHF. The CDR3 DNA reads as TGTGCCAGCAGCCAAGAGACCCTTGGTTCACCCCTCCACTTT.

This clonotype was observed at least ten times. The chain is built from TRBV6-5 and TRBJ2-1; TRBD1 is a possible D gene (5 bases). The ends were cut back, 0 bases at V and 1 base at J, with 10 bases in the middle. This CDR3 contains 16 residues. In germline, CDR1 is MNHEY, CDR2 SVGAGI. DNA for the CDR3: TGTGCCAGCAGTTACTCGTCCAGGGCGTCCTACAATGAGCAGTTCTTC. The encoded protein is CASSYSSRASYNEQFF.

A remark on this clonotype: This may come from a read error, since a much larger clone is one base off. V and J are TRBV29-1 and TRBJ2-7, with no clear D. Germline loops: CDR1 SQVTM, CDR2 ANQGSEA. This CDR3 comprises 14 residues. The CDR3 region is CSALNPSLSYELYF. CDR3 sequence (DNA): TGCAGCGCCCTGAACCCAAGTCTCTCCTACGAGCTGTACTTC.

The rearrangement uses TRBV20-1 and TRBJ2-7; no firm D call. The ends were cut back, 1 base at V and 3 bases at J, with 10 bases in the middle. The CDR3 loop spans 13 amino acids. Germline V lookup: CDR1 DFQATT, CDR2 SNEGSKA (reference sequence). CDR3 nucleotides: TGCAGTGCTAGAGCCTGGGAAAACTACGAGCAGTACTTC. It translates to CSARAWENYEQYF.

This clonotype was observed a handful of times. The chain combines TRBV5-1 with TRBJ2-5; TRBD2 is a possible D gene (5 bases). Germline V gene sequence: CDR1 SGHRS, CDR2 YFSETQ. The CDR3 loop spans 14 amino acids. V lost 4 bases, J lost 4 bases, and 14 bases lay in between. CDR3 in DNA: TGCGCCAGCAGCGTCCGCCCGGAGGTAGAGACCCAGTACTTC. Translation: CASSVRPEVETQYF. Filled out from reference TRBV5-1 and TRBJ2-5, the complete variable domain reads KAGVTQTPRYLIKTRGQQVTLSCSPISGHRSVSWYQQTPGQGLQFLFEYFSETQRNKGNFPGRFSGRQFSNSRSEMNVSTLELGDSALYLCASSVRPEVETQYFGPGTRLLVL.

The chain is built from TRBV20-1 and TRBJ2-3; 8 bases map to TRBD1. The J segment lost 5 bases and the V segment lost 4 bases, leaving 14 bases of the junction unmatched. CDR3 length: 16 residues. Germline assignment: CDR1 DFQATT and CDR2 SNEGSKA (reference sequence). CDR3 DNA sequence: TGCAGTGCTACCCCTGGGAGACAGGGGATTCGAGATACGCAGTATTTT. This encodes CSATPGRQGIRDTQYF.

This sequence joins TRBV6-2 or TRBV6-3 and TRBJ2-2; D possibly corresponds to TRBD1 (6 bases). Trimming left V 3 bases short and J 0 bases short, with 11 bases between. Germline CDR1 reads MNHEY; CDR2 reads SVGEGT. The CDR3 totals 16 residues. The CDR3 protein is CASSYQGPTNTGELFF. CDR3 DNA: TGTGCCAGCAGTTATCAGGGGCCCACGAACACCGGGGAGCTGTTTTTT.

As to this clonotype: A read error is possible here, since a much larger clone lies one base away. The V call is TRBV4-3, the J call TRBJ2-1; 11 bases fit TRBD2. J was trimmed by 10 bases and V by 4 bases; bases with no gene match: 12. CDR3 size: 16 residues. CDR1 is LGHNA, CDR2 YSLEER, per germline. In DNA form, the CDR3 reads TGCGCCAGCAGCCGAACACTAGCGGGGGCCTTCAAAGAGCAGTTCTTC. This sequence encodes CASSRTLAGAFKEQFF.

The rearrangement joins TRBV19 to TRBJ2-1; the D is unclear. CDR1 is LNHDA and CDR2 is SQIVND in the germline V gene (reference sequence). V was clipped by 4 bases and J by 2 bases, with 12 bases between them. This CDR3 spans 15 amino acids. The CDR3 bases are TGTGCCAGTAGTAATCAGCTTAGGGCCTACAATGAGCAGTTCTTC. Translated, it gives CASSNQLRAYNEQFF. The variable domain in full, completed from reference TRBV19 and TRBJ2-1, reads DGGITQSPKYLFRKEGQNVTLSCEQNLNHDAMYWYRQDPGQGLRLIYYSQIVNDFQKGDIAEGYSVSREKKESFPLTVTSAQKNPTAFYLCASSNQLRAYNEQFFGPGTRLTVL.